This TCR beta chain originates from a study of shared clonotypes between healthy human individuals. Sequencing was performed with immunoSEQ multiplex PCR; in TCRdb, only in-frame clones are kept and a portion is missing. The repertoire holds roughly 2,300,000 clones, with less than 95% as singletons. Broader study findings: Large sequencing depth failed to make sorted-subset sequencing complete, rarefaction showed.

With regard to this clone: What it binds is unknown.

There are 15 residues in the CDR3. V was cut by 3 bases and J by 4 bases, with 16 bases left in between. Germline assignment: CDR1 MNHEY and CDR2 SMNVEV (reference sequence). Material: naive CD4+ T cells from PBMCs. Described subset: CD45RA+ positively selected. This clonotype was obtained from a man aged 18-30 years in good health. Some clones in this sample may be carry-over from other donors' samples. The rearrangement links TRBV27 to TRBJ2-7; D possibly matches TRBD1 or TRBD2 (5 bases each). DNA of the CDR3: TGTGCCAGCAGTTTCGGGGTAGGGGTCGGGTACGAGCAGTACTTC. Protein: CASSFGVGVGYEQYF.